Detailed here is one T cell receptor beta chain. The antigen is undetermined. The repertoire was sequenced with immunoSEQ multiplex PCR; TCRdb's copy has only in-frame clones and lacks some. The table lists fewer than 3,500 clones, about three quarters of them singletons. This CDR3 contains 16 residues. Trimming pared 6 bases from V and 2 bases from J, leaving 19 bases between. Per germline, CDR1 LNHDA and CDR2 SQIVND (reference sequence). This entry is derived from a study of the immune and genomic landscape of osteosarcoma. Study summary: Diagnosis ages spanned about 5-85 years, median about 30.

The study, taken as a whole, reports: Limited clonal expansion was suggested by productive clonality averaging about 0.093, maximum more than 0.29. Reference clonality came from outside normal skin and healthy blood, not matched tissue.

Primary, local recurrence and metastasis osteosarcoma tumors were taken after treatment from poor-prognosis patients. The gene calls are TRBV19 and TRBJ1-1, with a possible D match to TRBD1 (5 bases). The sequence was collected from a young man with osteosarcoma. The sequenced sample was tumor tissue from a local recurrence in the femur. CDR3 sequence reads: CASRTPRVGGNTEAFF. Written as DNA, the CDR3 is TGTGCCAGTAGGACCCCGCGGGTTGGGGGAAACACTGAAGCTTTCTTT.